The 8 T cell receptor beta chains presented below share a single source sample, sequenced in a study of T cells in Graves' hyperthyroidism and ophthalmopathy (dated by TCRdb to the late 2010s). Library preparation used multiplex PCR. Sequenced on an Illumina HiSeq 2000. The TCR beta CDR3 regions were amplified from RNA transcripts. The first round of RT-PCR for the TCR CDR3 was performed with the HTBI primer set and the Qiagen OneStep RT-PCR kit. TCRdb reprocessed the public reads (quality trimming at Q25 with fastp, clone calling with MiXCR) and kept in-frame beta chains. Rows are unified per CDR3 protein, each entry keeping the most common DNA and genes. A total of 410,000 or so distinct CDR3 sequences appear in this sample, approximately 15% of them only once. The ten most abundant clones make up under 15% of the sample. Sequencing was carried out using blood. The receptor source for this set is a man aged 18 to 30 with Graves' ophthalmopathy.

This clonotype was counted between two and nine times. The chain joins TRBV30 to TRBJ1-2; no reliable D call. The length of the CDR3 is 14 residues. The ends were cut back, 1 base at V and 3 bases at J, with 12 bases in the middle. CDR1 and CDR2 (germline): GTSNPN, SVGIG (reference sequence). The CDR3 loop reads CAWSGYEIYYGYTF. CDR3 sequence (DNA): TGTGCCTGGAGTGGGTATGAGATATACTATGGCTACACCTTC.

This chain links TRBV6-1 with TRBJ2-2; 10 bases align to TRBD1. The CDR3 sequence is 15 residues long. V dropped 5 bases and J dropped 4; count of bases not matched to a gene: 4. CDR1 and CDR2 from the germline V gene are MNHNS and SASEGT. CDR3 region: CASSIGTGVTGELFF. CDR3 coding DNA: TGTGCCAGCAGTATAGGGACAGGGGTCACCGGGGAGCTGTTTTTT.

V and J are TRBV15 and TRBJ2-2; 8 bases agree with TRBD1. This CDR3 region has 14 residues. Germline CDR1 reads LNHNV; CDR2 reads YYDKDF (reference sequence). The junction had 3 bases not matched to a gene; V was cut back by 7 bases and J by 2 bases. CDR3 nucleotides: TGTGCCACCACGGACAGGGTTAACACCGGGGAGCTGTTTTTT. As protein: CATTDRVNTGELFF.

This clonotype was observed at least ten times. The chain combines TRBV18 with TRBJ2-3, with 7 bases that match TRBD2. The CDR3 has 14 residues. The V segment lost 6 bases and the J segment 0 bases; nucleotides outside the gene matches: 3. Per germline, CDR1 KGHSH and CDR2 LQKENI. CDR3 bases: TGTGCCAGCTCTCGGACTAGAAGCACAGATACGCAGTATTTT. Translating gives CASSRTRSTDTQYF.

The chain recombines TRBV6-4 with TRBJ2-3, with 14 bases matching TRBD2. CDR3 size: 15 residues. With V trimmed by 8 bases and J by 0 bases, 1 base remained unmatched. CDR1 is MRHNA, CDR2 SNTAGT, per germline. The CDR3 DNA reads TGTGCCAGCGGGACTAGCGGGGGTAGCACAGATACGCAGTATTTT. This sequence encodes CASGTSGGSTDTQYF.

The chain recombines TRBV7-3 with TRBJ2-7; 11 bases match TRBD2. Trimming cost V 5 bases and J 4 bases; bases outside gene matches: 4. The CDR3 length is 14 residues. CDR1 and CDR2 from the germline V gene are SGHTA and FQGTGA. The CDR3, as DNA: TGTGCCAGCAGCGAGACTAGCGGGGATTACGAGCAGTACTTC. Translated, it gives CASSETSGDYEQYF.

In this sample, this clonotype turned up many times. The rearrangement uses TRBV11-2 and TRBJ2-5, with D unclear. V gave up 5 bases and J gave up 4 bases, with 14 bases separating them. The germline V gene encodes CDR1 SGHAT and CDR2 FQNNGV. The CDR3 is 14 amino acids. CDR3 in amino acids: CASSPPANVETQYF. The CDR3 DNA is TGTGCCAGCAGCCCCCCGGCGAATGTAGAGACCCAGTACTTC.

V and J are TRBV7-8 and TRBJ2-5; 9 positions agree with TRBD1. The V gene end was trimmed by 0 bases and the J gene end by 5 bases; junction bases not matched to a gene: 13. The CDR3 loop spans 18 amino acids. Germline values: CDR1 SGHVS, CDR2 FQNEAQ. CDR3 DNA: TGTGCCAGCAGCTTAGCGCGGGTCTTAGGGACAGGGCGGGAGACCCAGTACTTC. Translated: CASSLARVLGTGRETQYF.